The 8 T cell receptor beta chains below come from one sample, sequenced in a study of OX40 agonist ivuxolimab in advanced cancers. TCRdb's copy holds only in-frame clones and misses some; the assay was immunoSEQ multiplex PCR. There are some 57,000 clones in the sample; 70% to 85% occur only once, and over 3.5% lies in the top ten. The specimen comprised CD4+ or CD8+ T cells sorted from blood, sampled in a trial of the OX40 agonist ivuxolimab. The receptor source for this set is an adult with an advanced solid tumor such as melanoma, head and neck, liver or kidney cancer.

This clone came up a few times. The V call is TRBV7-2, the J call TRBJ2-1; 8 positions agree with TRBD2. The J segment lost 9 bases and the V segment lost 7 bases, leaving 17 bases of the junction unmatched. The CDR3 is 16 residues long. Germline assignment: CDR1 SGHTA and CDR2 FQGNSA. CDR3 DNA: TGTGCCAGCACCCAGGCCTTGACGGGGGGGCCAGGTGAGCAGTTCTTC. Amino acids: CASTQALTGGPGEQFF.

The chain links TRBV7-9 to TRBJ1-1; 7 bases line up with TRBD1. This CDR3 spans 14 amino acids. Germline-derived CDR1 and CDR2 are SEHNR and FQNEAQ (reference sequence). With 4 bases clipped from V and 8 bases from J, the junction kept 10 bases outside the gene matches. CDR3 sequence reads: CASSSGGQAGEAFF. The CDR3 region has the DNA TGTGCCAGCAGCTCGGGTGGACAGGCGGGCGAAGCTTTCTTT.

This sequence joins TRBV6-1 and TRBJ2-1; TRBD1 agrees at 11 bases. V gave up 5 bases and J gave up 6 bases; unmatched junction bases: 3. From germline, CDR1 is MNHNS and CDR2 SASEGT. This CDR3 contains 14 residues. The CDR3 nucleotides read TGTGCCAGCAGTCCCGGACAGGGGGCCAATGAGCAGTTCTTC. It encodes CASSPGQGANEQFF.

The chain has TRBV19 and TRBJ2-7; D might be TRBD1 or TRBD2, each matching 5 bases. This CDR3 has 12 residues. The germline CDR1 and CDR2 sequences are LNHDA and SQIVND (reference sequence). Between the trimmed V and J ends, which lost 3 bases and 4 bases, there was a span of 7 bases. The CDR3, as DNA: TGTGCCAGTAGTATCGAGGGGTACGAGCAGTACTTC. Amino acid sequence: CASSIEGYEQYF.

V gene TRBV28 combines with J gene TRBJ1-5; D is undetermined. The germline gives CDR1 MDHEN, CDR2 SYDVKM. V lost 5 bases and J lost 3, with 8 bases in between. The CDR3 has 13 amino acids. The CDR3 nucleotides read TGTGCCAGCAGTCCGGCCCTCAATCAGCCCCAGCATTTT. This codes for CASSPALNQPQHF.

This chain connects TRBV5-8 to TRBJ1-2, with D tentatively TRBD1 (5 bases). Deletions cut 0 bases from V and 2 bases from J, with 11 bases between. CDR3 length equals 15 residues. Per germline, CDR1 SGHTS and CDR2 YDEGEE. CDR3 in DNA: TGTGCCAGCAGCTTGGAGGGACCCCAGAACTATGGCTACACCTTC. Residues: CASSLEGPQNYGYTF. The full variable domain, its missing parts supplied by reference TRBV5-8 and TRBJ1-2, is EAGVTQSPTHLIKTRGQQATLRCSPISGHTSVYWYQQALGLGLQFLLWYDEGEERNRGNFPPRFSGRQFPNYSSELNVNALELEDSALYLCASSLEGPQNYGYTFGSGTRLTVV.

V and J are TRBV14 and TRBJ2-4; 10 bases map to TRBD1. J was trimmed by 8 bases and V by 4 bases; bases with no gene match: 2. The CDR3 loop spans 13 amino acids. CDR1 is SGHDN and CDR2 is FVKESK in the germline V gene. CDR3 in DNA: TGTGCCAGCAGCCTCGGGACAGGGGACATTCAGTACTTC. Residues: CASSLGTGDIQYF.

V gene TRBV18 combines with J gene TRBJ2-1; D not certain. The V gene lost 1 base and the J gene lost 6 bases, with 13 bases spanning the gap. This CDR3 has 15 amino acids. The V gene's germline CDR1 is KGHSH and CDR2 LQKENI. CDR3 nucleotide sequence: TGTGCCAGCTCACCACTGACCCTTAAAGGCAATGAGCAGTTCTTC. This translates into CASSPLTLKGNEQFF.